The clone carrying this T cell receptor (beta chain) appeared a single time. Its antigen is currently unknown. Method: immunoSEQ multiplex PCR; TCRdb's copy keeps in-frame clones and lacks some. The table lists roughly 420,000 clones, roughly 90% of them singletons. The data were taken from a study of Ad26.COV2.S vaccination and SARS-CoV-2 variants. Study-wide background: The authors gave Ad26.COV2.S intramuscularly, either once or twice 56 days apart. Study-level points and caveats: Substantial response breadth was reportedly seen for spike-specific CD8+ and CD4+ T cells after vaccination.

V was cut by 6 bases and J by 8 bases, with 20 bases left in between. The CDR3 covers 14 residues. Germline V gene data show CDR1 as SQVTM and CDR2 as ANQGSEA. Specified treatment: around 19 received Ad26.COV2.S at low or high dose, single or two shots; about 5 received placebo; per-sample allocation not given. At day 63 after the first vaccine or placebo injection, samples were drawn. The sequence derives from a person aged 18-60 years who received the Ad26.COV2.S COVID-19 vaccine or a placebo. Sample: peripheral blood, taken in a trial of Ad26.COV2.S vaccine versus placebo. The chain is built from TRBV29-1 and TRBJ2-4, with D perhaps being TRBD1 or TRBD2 (6 bases each). Here the CDR3 reads CSVTPHPGADIQYF. CDR3 DNA sequence: TGCAGCGTCACTCCTCATCCGGGGGCAGACATTCAGTACTTC.